The clone carrying this T cell receptor (beta chain) was observed many times. The target antigen is unknown. This entry comes from a study of CD8+CD57+ T cells in acquired aplastic anemia. Findings of the study overall: CD8+ Simpson's diversity in patients was not significantly different from that in controls.

Genomic DNA, the template, was used for profiling of the TCR beta VDJ and CDR3. TCRdb fed the reads into MiXCR, producing one record per CDR3 protein. The repertoire consists of around 220,000 distinct CDR3 sequences, with under 55% occurring once and the leading ten covering 15% to 20%. V was cut by 5 bases and J by 4 bases, with 12 bases left in between. CDR1 is MNHEY and CDR2 is SVGAGI in the germline V gene. CDR3 length equals 14 residues. In patients chosen for sequencing, flow cytometry had shown CD8+CD57+ cell expansion. Severe acquired aplastic anemia was present in every patient. By the time of blood sampling, patients had still received no therapy.

Sequenced material: sorted CD4+, CD8+, or CD8+CD57+ T cells (not recorded which) from PBMCs. The chain uses TRBV6-5 and TRBJ1-5; tentative D call: TRBD1 (6 bases). The receptor comes from a human donor with aplastic anemia. The CDR3 coding sequence is TGTGCCAGCAGTAATGGACAGAAGAATCAGCCCCAGCATTTT. Its translation: CASSNGQKNQPQHF.